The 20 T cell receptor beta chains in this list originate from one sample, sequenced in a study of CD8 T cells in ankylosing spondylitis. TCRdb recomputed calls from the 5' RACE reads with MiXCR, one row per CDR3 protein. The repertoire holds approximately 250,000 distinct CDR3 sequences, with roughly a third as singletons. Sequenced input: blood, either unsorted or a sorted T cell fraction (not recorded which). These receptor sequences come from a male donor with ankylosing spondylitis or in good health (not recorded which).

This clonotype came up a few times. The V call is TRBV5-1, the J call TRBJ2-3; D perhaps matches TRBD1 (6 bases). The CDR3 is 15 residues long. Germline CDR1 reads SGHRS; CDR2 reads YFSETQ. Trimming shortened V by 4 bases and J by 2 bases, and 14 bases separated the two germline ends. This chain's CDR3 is CASSQGTPDTDTQYF. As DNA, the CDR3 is TGCGCCAGCAGCCAAGGGACACCTGACACAGATACGCAGTATTTT.

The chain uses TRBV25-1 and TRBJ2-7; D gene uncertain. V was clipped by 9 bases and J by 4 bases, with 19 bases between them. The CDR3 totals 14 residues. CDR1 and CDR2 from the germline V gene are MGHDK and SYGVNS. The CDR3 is CARRVSRRVYEQYF. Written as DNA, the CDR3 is TGTGCCAGAAGGGTGAGCCGTCGGGTTTACGAGCAGTACTTC.

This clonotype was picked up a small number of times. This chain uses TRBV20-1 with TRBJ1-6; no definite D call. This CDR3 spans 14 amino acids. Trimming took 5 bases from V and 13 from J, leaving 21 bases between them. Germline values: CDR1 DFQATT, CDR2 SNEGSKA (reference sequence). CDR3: CSASAGSVPSPLHF. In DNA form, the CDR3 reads TGCAGTGCTTCCGCAGGCAGTGTTCCTTCTCCCCTCCACTTT.

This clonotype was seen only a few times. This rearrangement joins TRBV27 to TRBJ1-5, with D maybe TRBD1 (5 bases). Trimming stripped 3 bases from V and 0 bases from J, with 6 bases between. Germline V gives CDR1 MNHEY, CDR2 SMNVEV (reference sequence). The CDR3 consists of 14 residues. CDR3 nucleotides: TGTGCCAGCAGTTTGACAGTTAGCAATCAGCCCCAGCATTTT. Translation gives CASSLTVSNQPQHF.

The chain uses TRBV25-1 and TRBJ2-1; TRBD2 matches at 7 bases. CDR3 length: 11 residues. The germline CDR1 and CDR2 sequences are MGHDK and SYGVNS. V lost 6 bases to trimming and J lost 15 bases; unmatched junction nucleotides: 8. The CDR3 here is CASRSGTIGFF. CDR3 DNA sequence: TGTGCCAGCAGATCCGGGACTATTGGGTTCTTC. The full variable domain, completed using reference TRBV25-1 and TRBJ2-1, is EADIYQTPRYLVIGTGKKITLECSQTMGHDKMYWYQQDPGMELHLIHYSYGVNSTEKGDLSSESTVSRIRTEHFPLTLESARPSHTSQYLCASRSGTIGFFGPGTRLTVL.

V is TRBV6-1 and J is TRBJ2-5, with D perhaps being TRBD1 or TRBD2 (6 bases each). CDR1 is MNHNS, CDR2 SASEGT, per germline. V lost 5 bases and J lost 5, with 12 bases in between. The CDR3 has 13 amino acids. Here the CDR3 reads CASSPQGRETQYF. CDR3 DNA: TGTGCCAGCAGTCCTCAGGGGAGGGAGACCCAGTACTTC.

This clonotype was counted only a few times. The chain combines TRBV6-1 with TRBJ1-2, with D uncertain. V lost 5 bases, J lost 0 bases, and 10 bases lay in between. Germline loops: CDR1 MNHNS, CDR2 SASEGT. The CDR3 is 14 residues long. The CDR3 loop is CASSRESANYGYTF. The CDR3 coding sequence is TGTGCCAGCAGTCGGGAAAGCGCTAACTATGGCTACACCTTC.

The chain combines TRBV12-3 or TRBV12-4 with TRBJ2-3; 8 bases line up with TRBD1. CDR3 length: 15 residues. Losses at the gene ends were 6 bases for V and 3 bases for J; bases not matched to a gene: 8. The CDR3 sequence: CASRPTGVRTDTQYF. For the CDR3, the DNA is TGTGCCAGCAGACCGACAGGGGTGAGGACAGATACGCAGTATTTT.

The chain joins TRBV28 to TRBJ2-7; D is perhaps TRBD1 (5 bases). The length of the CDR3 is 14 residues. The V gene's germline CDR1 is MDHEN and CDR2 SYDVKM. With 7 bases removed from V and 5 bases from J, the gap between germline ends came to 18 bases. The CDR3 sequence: CASNPANRRHEQYF. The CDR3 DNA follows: TGTGCCAGCAATCCCGCTAACAGGCGCCACGAGCAGTACTTC.

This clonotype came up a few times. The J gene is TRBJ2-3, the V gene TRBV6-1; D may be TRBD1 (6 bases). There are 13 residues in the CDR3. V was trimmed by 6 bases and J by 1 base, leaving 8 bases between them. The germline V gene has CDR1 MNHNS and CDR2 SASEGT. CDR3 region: CASRGGGTDTQYF. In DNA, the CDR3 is TGTGCCAGCAGAGGGGGAGGCACAGATACGCAGTATTTT.

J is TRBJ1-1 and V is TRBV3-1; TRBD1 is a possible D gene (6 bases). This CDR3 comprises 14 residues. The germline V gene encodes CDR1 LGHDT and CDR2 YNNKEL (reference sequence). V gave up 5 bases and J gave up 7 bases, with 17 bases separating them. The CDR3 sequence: CASSVLAGAGEAFF. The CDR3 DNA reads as TGTGCCAGCAGCGTACTCGCAGGGGCCGGTGAAGCTTTCTTT.

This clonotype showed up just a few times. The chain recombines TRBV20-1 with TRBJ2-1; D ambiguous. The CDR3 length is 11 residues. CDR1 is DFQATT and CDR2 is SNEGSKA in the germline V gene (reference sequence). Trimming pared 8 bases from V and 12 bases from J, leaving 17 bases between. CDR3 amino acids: CSTLIYERQFF. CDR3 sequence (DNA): TGCAGTACCTTGATATATGAGCGGCAGTTCTTC.

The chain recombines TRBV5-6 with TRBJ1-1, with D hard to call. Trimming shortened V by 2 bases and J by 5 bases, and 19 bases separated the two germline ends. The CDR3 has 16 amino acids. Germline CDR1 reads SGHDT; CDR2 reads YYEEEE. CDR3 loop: CASSFNSVRGLTEAFF. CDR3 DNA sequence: TGTGCCAGCAGCTTTAACTCTGTTCGGGGATTGACTGAAGCTTTCTTT.

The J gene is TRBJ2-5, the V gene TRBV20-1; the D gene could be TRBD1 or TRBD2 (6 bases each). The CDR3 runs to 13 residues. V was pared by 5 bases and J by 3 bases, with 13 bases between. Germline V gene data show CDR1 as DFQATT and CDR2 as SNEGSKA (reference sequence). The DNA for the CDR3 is TGCAGTGCTTTAGGGGGGCGGAAAGAGACCCAGTACTTC. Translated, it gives CSALGGRKETQYF.

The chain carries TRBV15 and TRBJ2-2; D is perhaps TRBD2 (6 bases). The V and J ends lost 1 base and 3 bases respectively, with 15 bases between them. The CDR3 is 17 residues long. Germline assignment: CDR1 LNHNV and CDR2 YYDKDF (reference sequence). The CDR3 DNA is TGTGCCACCAGCAGAGGGGAGGCAATGGGGTACACCGGGGAGCTGTTTTTT. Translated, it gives CATSRGEAMGYTGELFF. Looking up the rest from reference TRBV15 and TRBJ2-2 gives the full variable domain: DAMVIQNPRYQVTQFGKPVTLSCSQTLNHNVMYWYQQKSSQAPKLLFHYYDKDFNNEADTPDNFQSRRPNTSFCFLDIRSPGLGDTAMYLCATSRGEAMGYTGELFFGEGSRLTVL.

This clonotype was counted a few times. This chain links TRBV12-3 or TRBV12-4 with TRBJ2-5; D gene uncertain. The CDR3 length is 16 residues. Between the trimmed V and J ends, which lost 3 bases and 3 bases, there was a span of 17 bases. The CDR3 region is CASSFYRPEQKETQYF. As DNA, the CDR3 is TGTGCCAGCAGTTTTTATCGTCCGGAACAGAAAGAGACCCAGTACTTC.

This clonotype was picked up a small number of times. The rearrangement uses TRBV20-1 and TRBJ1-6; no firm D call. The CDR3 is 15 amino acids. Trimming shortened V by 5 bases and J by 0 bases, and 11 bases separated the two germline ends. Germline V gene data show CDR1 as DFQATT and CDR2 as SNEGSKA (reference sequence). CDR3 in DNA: TGCAGTGCTGCCTCGGGGAGCTCCTATAATTCACCCCTCCACTTT. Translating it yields CSAASGSSYNSPLHF.

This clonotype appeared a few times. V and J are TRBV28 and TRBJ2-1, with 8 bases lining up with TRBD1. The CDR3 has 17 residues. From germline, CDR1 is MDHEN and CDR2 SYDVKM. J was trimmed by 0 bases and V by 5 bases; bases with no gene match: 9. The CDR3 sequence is CASSLTGGLSSYNEQFF. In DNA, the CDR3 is TGTGCCAGCAGTCTCACAGGGGGGCTAAGCTCCTACAATGAGCAGTTCTTC.

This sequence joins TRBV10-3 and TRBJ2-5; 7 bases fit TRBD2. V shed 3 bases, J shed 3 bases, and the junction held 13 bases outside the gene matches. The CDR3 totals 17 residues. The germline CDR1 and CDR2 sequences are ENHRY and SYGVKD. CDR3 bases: TGTGCCATCAGTGATCCCCAAGGAGGGACTACCAAAGAGACCCAGTACTTC. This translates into CAISDPQGGTTKETQYF.

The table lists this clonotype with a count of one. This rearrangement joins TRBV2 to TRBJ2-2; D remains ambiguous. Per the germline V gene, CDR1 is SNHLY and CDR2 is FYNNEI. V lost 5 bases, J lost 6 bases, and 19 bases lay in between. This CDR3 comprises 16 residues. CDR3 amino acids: CASSPIPKGMAGELFF. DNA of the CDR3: TGTGCCAGCAGTCCCATTCCCAAAGGGATGGCCGGGGAGCTGTTTTTT.